This T cell receptor (beta chain) was sequenced in a study of patients and donors after allogeneic stem cell transplantation. TCRdb itself ran the RT-PCR reads through MiXCR, one entry per CDR3 protein. The data show just under 2,500 distinct CDR3 sequences, over 7.5% seen once. Germline values: CDR1 SEHNR, CDR2 FQNEAQ (reference sequence). The J segment lost 4 bases and the V segment lost 5 bases, leaving 9 bases of the junction unmatched. The CDR3 consists of 15 residues. Sequencing input: blood, either unsorted or a sorted T cell fraction (not recorded which). The TCR originated in a human donor who was either an allogeneic HSCT recipient or a stem cell or donor lymphocyte infusion donor (not recorded which). It is not recorded whose cells these are; they may come from a transplant donor. The chain carries TRBV7-9 and TRBJ1-1; 8 nucleotides line up with TRBD1. The CDR3 DNA is TGTGCCAGCAGCAGAGGACAGGGTCGCCGCACTGAAGCTTTCTTT. Translation gives CASSRGQGRRTEAFF.